This TCR beta chain derives from a study of T cells in women clearing cervical HPV infection. Study-wide background: Donors had HPV16-related CIN3 or worse; 2 had invasive cancer. HLA type could not be excluded as a confounder.

Sequencing used immunoSEQ multiplex PCR; TCRdb keeps in-frame clones, though not all of them. This sample's table reports 25,000 to 30,000 clones. The CDR3 loop spans 12 amino acids. The germline gives CDR1 GTSNPN, CDR2 SVGIG (reference sequence). Comments on this clone: Its antigen is unidentified. The read terminates 3 residues ahead of where the CDR3 ends, so the germline J gene completes it.

General study findings and limits: Timing of associations relative to infection is unclear; T-cell subsets were not isolated.

The receptor was derived from a woman aged 18-70 years with a cervical HPV16 infection that either progressed to CIN3+ or cleared (not recorded which). The specimen was blood buffy coat. V gene TRBV30 combines with J gene TRBJ1-2; D gene unclear. The CDR3 sequence is CAWSRGYNDYTF. The CDR3 DNA, read in part, is TGTGCCTGGAGTCGAGGGTACAATGAC.